Following are 15 T cell receptor beta chains from one sample sequenced in a study of blood T cell repertoires in COVID-19. The protocol was immunoSEQ multiplex PCR, while the TCRdb copy is restricted to in-frame clones and leaves out a portion. The sample consists of around 170,000 clones, more than 80% of them appearing once. Material for sequencing was peripheral blood. The receptors come from a man aged 55-75 years with acute or convalescent COVID-19.

This chain connects TRBV27 to TRBJ1-2; D is uncertain. V was shortened by 0 bases and J by 0 bases, with 8 bases between the two germline ends. The germline V gene has CDR1 MNHEY and CDR2 SMNVEV (reference sequence). The CDR3 runs to 15 residues. DNA for the CDR3: TGTGCCAGCAGTTTATCCCAAACGGCTAACTATGGCTACACCTTC. Protein product: CASSLSQTANYGYTF.

The chain employs TRBV19 and TRBJ2-7; 9 nucleotides agree with TRBD2. Germline trimming cut 3 bases from V and 2 bases from J; bases unmatched to any gene: 5. CDR3 length equals 15 residues. The germline V gene encodes CDR1 LNHDA and CDR2 SQIVND (reference sequence). Here the CDR3 DNA reads TGTGCCAGTAGTATCGGAGCGGGGGGCCCCTACGAGCAGTACTTC. Translation gives CASSIGAGGPYEQYF. Using reference TRBV19 and TRBJ2-7 for the parts outside the CDR3, the full variable domain is DGGITQSPKYLFRKEGQNVTLSCEQNLNHDAMYWYRQDPGQGLRLIYYSQIVNDFQKGDIAEGYSVSREKKESFPLTVTSAQKNPTAFYLCASSIGAGGPYEQYFGPGTRLTVT.

This chain uses TRBV2 with TRBJ1-6; perhaps TRBD1 as D (5 bases). From germline, CDR1 is SNHLY and CDR2 FYNNEI. This CDR3 has 13 residues. Trimming left V 7 bases short and J 10 bases short, with 14 bases between. CDR3 nucleotide sequence: TGTGCCAGCACCAAGGGGACTTGGTCACCCCTCCACTTT. This translates into CASTKGTWSPLHF.

The chain carries TRBV18 and TRBJ2-7; 8 bases match TRBD1. Unmatched junction bases numbered 8, after V lost 3 bases and J lost 4 bases. CDR3 length: 15 amino acids. Germline V CDR1 and CDR2: KGHSH, LQKENI. CDR3: CASSPTGTGPYEQYF. The CDR3 region has the DNA TGTGCCAGCTCACCCACCGGGACAGGACCGTACGAGCAGTACTTC.

The V and J genes are TRBV7-8 and TRBJ1-5, with D hard to call. The length of the CDR3 is 14 residues. V lost 1 base and J 3 bases, leaving 7 bases between the germline ends. Germline assignment: CDR1 SGHVS and CDR2 FQNEAQ. The CDR3 DNA follows: TGTGCCAGCAGCTTAGTCGGAGACAATCAGCCCCAGCATTTT. It yields the protein CASSLVGDNQPQHF.

The chain couples TRBV5-1 to TRBJ2-5; TRBD2 matches 8 bases. Per germline, CDR1 SGHRS and CDR2 YFSETQ. After removal of 5 bases from V and 7 bases from J, the junction contained 7 bases not matched to a gene. This CDR3 is built from 13 residues. The CDR3 loop is CASRNSGAWTQYF. CDR3 nucleotide sequence: TGCGCCAGCAGGAATAGCGGGGCCTGGACCCAGTACTTC.

This chain connects TRBV5-1 to TRBJ2-1, with TRBD2 matching 8 bases. J gave up 2 bases and V 5 bases, and 9 bases lay outside the gene matches. The length of the CDR3 is 16 residues. Germline loops: CDR1 SGHRS, CDR2 YFSETQ. This chain's CDR3 is CASSRESGGAYNEQFF. Here the CDR3 DNA reads TGCGCCAGCAGTCGAGAATCCGGGGGGGCCTACAATGAGCAGTTCTTC.

The rearrangement uses TRBV12-3 or TRBV12-4 and TRBJ1-5; D is unresolved. V was cut by 7 bases and J by 11 bases, with 18 bases left in between. This CDR3 has 13 residues. The CDR3 spells CASTEYSQSAQHF. The CDR3 DNA reads TGTGCCAGCACCGAGTACAGCCAATCCGCCCAGCATTTT.

V and J are TRBV11-2 and TRBJ2-1, with D perhaps TRBD1 (6 bases). This CDR3 spans 13 amino acids. V was shortened by 5 bases and J by 9 bases, with 14 bases between the two germline ends. Per the germline V gene, CDR1 is SGHAT and CDR2 is FQNNGV. In nucleotides, the CDR3 is TGTGCCAGCAGCCAGGGGTTTTTTGGTGAGCAGTTCTTC. It is translated as CASSQGFFGEQFF. The full variable domain, with the rest looked up from reference TRBV11-2 and TRBJ2-1, is EAGVAQSPRYKIIEKRQSVAFWCNPISGHATLYWYQQILGQGPKLLIQFQNNGVVDDSQLPKDRFSAERLKGVDSTLKIQPAKLEDSAVYLCASSQGFFGEQFFGPGTRLTVL.

J is TRBJ1-2 and V is TRBV19; D is undetermined. The CDR3 runs 14 residues. The V gene's germline CDR1 is LNHDA and CDR2 SQIVND (reference sequence). V gave up 3 bases and J gave up 0 bases, with 8 bases separating them. In DNA form, the CDR3 reads TGTGCCAGTAGTATGAGGGATGCTAACTATGGCTACACCTTC. Its protein is CASSMRDANYGYTF.

The chain links TRBV4-2 to TRBJ2-3; a weak D match, TRBD2 (6 bases). V was clipped by 1 base and J by 2 bases, with 13 bases between them. From germline, CDR1 is LGHNA and CDR2 YNFKEQ. The CDR3 spans 16 residues. CDR3 sequence: CASSQGQKRATDTQYF. Written as DNA, the CDR3 is TGTGCCAGCAGCCAAGGACAAAAGCGGGCCACAGATACGCAGTATTTT.

The chain joins TRBV5-1 to TRBJ2-1; a possible D gene is TRBD2 (6 bases). The CDR3 contains 14 residues. Germline values: CDR1 SGHRS, CDR2 YFSETQ. Between the trimmed V and J ends, which lost 2 bases and 6 bases, there was a span of 12 bases. CDR3 nucleotide sequence: TGCGCCAGCAGCTTCGGGGGTTCTGGCAATGAGCAGTTCTTC. It yields the protein CASSFGGSGNEQFF. The variable domain in full, with the rest retrieved from reference TRBV5-1 and TRBJ2-1, is KAGVTQTPRYLIKTRGQQVTLSCSPISGHRSVSWYQQTPGQGLQFLFEYFSETQRNKGNFPGRFSGRQFSNSRSEMNVSTLELGDSALYLCASSFGGSGNEQFFGPGTRLTVL.

The chain combines TRBV7-9 with TRBJ1-3; 7 bases map to TRBD1. CDR1 and CDR2 (germline): SEHNR, FQNEAQ (reference sequence). J was trimmed by 4 bases and V by 2 bases; bases with no gene match: 2. The CDR3 is 14 amino acids. The CDR3 DNA reads as TGTGCCAGCAGCTTACCGGGACAGGGAAACACCATATATTTT. This sequence encodes CASSLPGQGNTIYF.

J is TRBJ1-6 and V is TRBV5-1; tentatively, D is TRBD1 (5 bases). The CDR3 has 15 residues. Germline CDR1 reads SGHRS; CDR2 reads YFSETQ. The ends were cut back, 0 bases at V and 10 bases at J, with 14 bases in the middle. The DNA of the CDR3 is TGCGCCAGCAGCTTGGCTGCAGCGGGGGGATCACCCCTCCACTTT. It codes for CASSLAAAGGSPLHF.

This rearrangement joins TRBV18 to TRBJ2-3, with 11 positions matching TRBD2. Germline loops: CDR1 KGHSH, CDR2 LQKENI. V lost 2 bases, J lost 6 bases, and 4 bases stayed unmatched. CDR3 length: 15 residues. The CDR3 sequence: CASSPTGLAADTQYF. The CDR3 DNA follows: TGTGCCAGCTCACCAACGGGACTAGCGGCCGATACGCAGTATTTT.